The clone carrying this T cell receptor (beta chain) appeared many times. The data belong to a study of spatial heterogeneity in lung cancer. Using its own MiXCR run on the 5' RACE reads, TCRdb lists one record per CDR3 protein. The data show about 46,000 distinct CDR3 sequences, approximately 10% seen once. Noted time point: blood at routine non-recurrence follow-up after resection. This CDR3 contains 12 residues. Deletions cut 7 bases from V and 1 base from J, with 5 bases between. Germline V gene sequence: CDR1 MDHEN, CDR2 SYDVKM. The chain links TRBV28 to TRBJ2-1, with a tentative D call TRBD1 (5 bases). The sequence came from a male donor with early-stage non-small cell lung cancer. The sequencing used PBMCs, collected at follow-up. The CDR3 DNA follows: TGTGCCAGCACAGGGTCCTACAATGAGCAGTTCTTC. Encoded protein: CASTGSYNEQFF.